These 25 T cell receptor beta chains were sequenced from one sample in a study of T cell responses to AZD1222 COVID-19 vaccine. The protocol was immunoSEQ multiplex PCR, while the TCRdb copy is restricted to in-frame clones and leaves out a portion. The table includes 75,000 to 100,000 clones, roughly 90% detected once. This specimen was peripheral blood, taken on day 0 of AZD1222 vaccination. All receptors come from an adult in good health.

The chain combines TRBV21-1 with TRBJ2-7; the table calls TRBD2, which could not be checked here. TRBV21-1 is annotated as a pseudogene. The CDR3 runs to 18 residues. CDR3 DNA sequence: TGTGCCAGCAGCTTGGGACGTTTCCTAGCGGGATTCACCTACGAGCAGTACTTC. Residues: CASSLGRFLAGFTYEQYF.

This clone appeared once. The chain carries TRBV28 and TRBJ1-2, with 9 nucleotides matching TRBD1. Germline V gene data show CDR1 as MDHEN and CDR2 as SYDVKM. This CDR3 contains 15 residues. With 7 bases clipped from V and 5 bases from J, the junction kept 11 bases outside the gene matches. The CDR3 sequence is CASTSGQGARYGYTF. The CDR3 DNA sequence: TGTGCCAGCACCTCGGGACAGGGCGCGCGGTATGGCTACACCTTC.

V is TRBV5-4 and J is TRBJ2-5; D unresolved. In germline, CDR1 is SGHNT, CDR2 YYREEE (reference sequence). The CDR3 length is 13 residues. V lost 1 base to trimming and J lost 1 base, with 5 bases between them. CDR3 sequence reads: CASSLKVQETQYF. CDR3 DNA sequence: TGTGCCAGCAGCTTGAAGGTCCAAGAGACCCAGTACTTC.

This chain links TRBV19 with TRBJ1-5; possible D gene TRBD1, 5 bases. Germline V gene sequence: CDR1 LNHDA, CDR2 SQIVND (reference sequence). Deletions cut 1 base from V and 8 bases from J, with 15 bases between. The CDR3 has 15 amino acids. The CDR3, as DNA: TGTGCCAGTAGTATAGGAGGAAGGGGTTCAGAGCCCCAGCATTTT. It is translated as CASSIGGRGSEPQHF.

In DNA form, the CDR3 reads TGCGCCAGCAGCCCTACCTCAGACCCGAGCACAGATACGCAGTATTTT. It is translated as CASSPTSDPSTDTQYF. V usage is TRBV5-1 and J usage is TRBJ2-3, with no clear D. Germline loops: CDR1 SGHRS, CDR2 YFSETQ. This CDR3 is built from 16 residues. Trimming removed 4 bases from V and 0 bases from J, with 15 bases in between.

The V and J genes are TRBV24-1 and TRBJ2-1; D is perhaps TRBD2 (5 bases). Between the trimmed V and J ends, which lost 1 base and 1 base, there was a span of 10 bases. The germline V gene has CDR1 KGHDR and CDR2 SFDVKD. The CDR3 has 16 amino acids. The CDR3 reads CATSDLSSGSYNEQFF. The CDR3 DNA is TGTGCCACCAGTGATTTAAGCAGCGGATCCTACAATGAGCAGTTCTTC.

This chain connects TRBV6-5 to TRBJ2-7; D ambiguous. V lost 0 bases, J lost 4 bases, and 16 bases lay in between. Per the germline V gene, CDR1 is MNHEY and CDR2 is SVGAGI. The CDR3 totals 16 residues. The CDR3 coding sequence is TGTGCCAGCAGTTACTCGAGCTCGCTAGTTATATACGAGCAGTACTTC. Translating it yields CASSYSSSLVIYEQYF.

J is TRBJ2-7 and V is TRBV19; D uncertain. The V gene's germline CDR1 is LNHDA and CDR2 SQIVND (reference sequence). The CDR3 sequence is 15 residues long. With 7 bases removed from V and 0 bases from J, the gap between germline ends came to 16 bases. In nucleotides, the CDR3 is TGTGCCAGTACCCCCCGGGCGGAGAGCTCCTACGAGCAGTACTTC. This codes for CASTPRAESSYEQYF.

The chain carries TRBV6-2 or TRBV6-3 and TRBJ1-5; D is perhaps TRBD1 (5 bases). The V gene lost 5 bases and the J gene lost 0 bases, with 20 bases spanning the gap. CDR3 length: 18 amino acids. Germline values: CDR1 MNHEY, CDR2 SVGEGT. CDR3 nucleotides: TGTGCCAGCAGTCCCCCGGGACGTTTACCTTATAGCAATCAGCCCCAGCATTTT. Translation gives CASSPPGRLPYSNQPQHF.

DNA for the CDR3: TGTGCCAGCTCACCGGACGCTTCACTCCAGGAGCAGTACTTC. Protein sequence: CASSPDASLQEQYF. The J gene is TRBJ2-7, the V gene TRBV18; D is unresolved. Trimming left V 3 bases short and J 7 bases short, with 16 bases between. The germline gives CDR1 KGHSH, CDR2 LQKENI. The length of the CDR3 is 14 residues.

This chain joins TRBV10-3 and TRBJ1-2; D uncertain. Germline CDR1 reads ENHRY; CDR2 reads SYGVKD. CDR3 length: 15 residues. V gave up 0 bases and J gave up 3 bases, with 11 bases separating them. As DNA, the CDR3 is TGTGCCATCAGTGAGTCGGAGGACGGGGACTATGGCTACACCTTC. It encodes CAISESEDGDYGYTF.

This rearrangement joins TRBV28 to TRBJ2-3; the match to TRBD2 covers 9 bases. The germline V gene encodes CDR1 MDHEN and CDR2 SYDVKM. The CDR3 consists of 18 residues. After removal of 5 bases from V and 2 bases from J, the junction contained 14 bases not matched to a gene. CDR3 in DNA: TGTGCCAGCAGTCACCAATATTCCCTAGCGGGAACCACAGATACGCAGTATTTT. Translating it yields CASSHQYSLAGTTDTQYF.

The gene calls are TRBV24-1 and TRBJ1-5, with D possibly matching TRBD1 (6 bases). Germline CDR1 reads KGHDR; CDR2 reads SFDVKD. CDR3 length: 13 amino acids. V was trimmed by 6 bases and J by 6 bases, leaving 11 bases between them. For the CDR3, the DNA is TGTGCCACCAGTCCCTCGGGGGCTCAGCCCCAGCATTTT. Amino acids: CATSPSGAQPQHF.

The V gene is TRBV7-2, the J gene TRBJ1-1; TRBD1 aligns across 8 bases. The germline V gene has CDR1 SGHTA and CDR2 FQGNSA. Losses at the gene ends were 4 bases for V and 1 base for J; bases not matched to a gene: 5. This CDR3 region has 15 residues. The CDR3 is CASSYYRGTNTEAFF. DNA for the CDR3: TGTGCCAGCAGCTACTACAGGGGGACGAACACTGAAGCTTTCTTT.

The chain couples TRBV7-2 to TRBJ2-3; 11 nucleotides agree with TRBD2. V was pared by 4 bases and J by 3 bases, with 6 bases of the junction left unmatched. This CDR3 region has 16 residues. CDR1 is SGHTA and CDR2 is FQGNSA in the germline V gene. For the CDR3, the DNA is TGTGCCAGCAGCTACCTAGCGGGAGGCGTAACAGATACGCAGTATTTT. Its protein is CASSYLAGGVTDTQYF.

The chain has TRBV2 and TRBJ1-1; TRBD1 agrees at 7 bases. CDR1 and CDR2 (germline): SNHLY, FYNNEI. J gave up 0 bases and V 5 bases, and 3 bases lay outside the gene matches. This CDR3 contains 14 residues. The DNA for the CDR3 is TGTGCCAGCAGTTTGACAGGGATGAACACTGAAGCTTTCTTT. It translates to CASSLTGMNTEAFF.

The chain links TRBV3-1 (or the pseudogene TRBV3-2) to TRBJ2-2; 9 bases match TRBD2. The CDR3 covers 15 residues. Trimming cost V 2 bases and J 4 bases; bases outside gene matches: 2. From germline, CDR1 is LGHDT and CDR2 YNNKEL (reference sequence). The CDR3 DNA sequence: TGTGCCAGCAGCCAAAGCGGGAGGCTCACCGGGGAGCTGTTTTTT. Translating gives CASSQSGRLTGELFF.

The chain has TRBV5-6 and TRBJ1-2; tentative D call: TRBD1 (6 bases). CDR3 length: 16 residues. The V end was cut by 4 bases, the J end by 2 bases, with 18 bases between. Looked up from germline, CDR1 is SGHDT and CDR2 is YYEEEE. The CDR3 nucleotides are TGTGCCAGCAGCCTCGTAGGGCCAGGGGAGAACTATGGCTACACCTTC. This translates into CASSLVGPGENYGYTF.

This chain joins TRBV30 and TRBJ1-1; TRBD1 matches 7 bases. Germline V CDR1 and CDR2: GTSNPN, SVGIG (reference sequence). CDR3 length equals 14 residues. V gave up 1 base and J gave up 6 bases; unmatched junction bases: 8. The CDR3 DNA sequence: TGTGCCTGGAGTGGGTCGACAGGGTGGTCTGAAGCTTTCTTT. Encoded protein: CAWSGSTGWSEAFF.

The V call is TRBV19, the J call TRBJ2-3; no firm D call. CDR3 length: 11 amino acids. V shed 1 base and J shed 5 bases, with 1 base lying between them. Per the germline V gene, CDR1 is LNHDA and CDR2 is SQIVND (reference sequence). The CDR3 sequence: CASSIGDTQYF. The CDR3 DNA follows: TGTGCCAGTAGTATAGGAGATACGCAGTATTTT.

This clone has just a few counts. V is TRBV15 and J is TRBJ2-3; D might be TRBD2 (6 bases). V was trimmed by 3 bases and J by 2 bases, leaving 12 bases between them. This CDR3 region has 15 residues. Germline lookup yields CDR1 LNHNV and CDR2 YYDKDF (reference sequence). The CDR3 DNA reads as TGTGCCACCAGCAGCGGGAGTGGGGACACAGATACGCAGTATTTT. It yields the protein CATSSGSGDTDTQYF.

The DNA of the CDR3 is TGTGCCAGCGGGGTAACTCTAGCGGGACTTTTAGCCAAAAACATTCAGTACTTC. Its translation: CASGVTLAGLLAKNIQYF. This chain connects TRBV6-4 to TRBJ2-4; 9 nucleotides match TRBD2. J was trimmed by 0 bases and V by 8 bases; bases with no gene match: 14. This CDR3 contains 18 residues. CDR1 is MRHNA, CDR2 SNTAGT, per germline.

Of note for this clone: This specimen includes other DNA sequences encoding the same CDR3. The chain combines TRBV6-5 with TRBJ2-7, with D possibly matching TRBD2 (7 bases). The CDR3 runs to 16 residues. CDR1 is MNHEY and CDR2 is SVGAGI in the germline V gene. Trimming removed 0 bases at V and 0 bases at J, with 12 bases between. The CDR3 sequence is CASSYSGGRSSYEQYF. The CDR3 nucleotides read TGTGCCAGCAGTTACTCGGGGGGGCGGAGCTCCTACGAGCAGTACTTC.

This clone was detected only a few times. V is TRBV27 and J is TRBJ1-2; possible D gene TRBD1, 5 bases. This CDR3 is 13 amino acids long. CDR1 is MNHEY and CDR2 is SMNVEV in the germline V gene (reference sequence). V was pared by 5 bases and J by 2 bases, with 9 bases between. The CDR3 is CASSVEGNYGYTF. CDR3 nucleotides: TGTGCCAGCAGTGTAGAGGGGAACTATGGCTACACCTTC.

This sequence joins TRBV7-8 and TRBJ1-1; possibly TRBD1 for D (6 bases). The ends were cut back, 5 bases at V and 0 bases at J, with 25 bases in the middle. Germline loops: CDR1 SGHVS, CDR2 FQNEAQ. The CDR3 length is 19 residues. This CDR3 is CASSLSRGGTRTLNTEAFF. For the CDR3, the DNA is TGTGCCAGCAGCCTCTCGAGGGGGGGGACACGAACTCTGAACACTGAAGCTTTCTTT. The complete variable domain, with remaining parts taken from reference TRBV7-8 and TRBJ1-1, reads GAGVSQSPRYKVAKRGQDVALRCDPISGHVSLFWYQQALGQGPEFLTYFQNEAQLDKSGLPSDRFFAERPEGSVSTLKIQRTQQEDSAVYLCASSLSRGGTRTLNTEAFFGQGTRLTVV.